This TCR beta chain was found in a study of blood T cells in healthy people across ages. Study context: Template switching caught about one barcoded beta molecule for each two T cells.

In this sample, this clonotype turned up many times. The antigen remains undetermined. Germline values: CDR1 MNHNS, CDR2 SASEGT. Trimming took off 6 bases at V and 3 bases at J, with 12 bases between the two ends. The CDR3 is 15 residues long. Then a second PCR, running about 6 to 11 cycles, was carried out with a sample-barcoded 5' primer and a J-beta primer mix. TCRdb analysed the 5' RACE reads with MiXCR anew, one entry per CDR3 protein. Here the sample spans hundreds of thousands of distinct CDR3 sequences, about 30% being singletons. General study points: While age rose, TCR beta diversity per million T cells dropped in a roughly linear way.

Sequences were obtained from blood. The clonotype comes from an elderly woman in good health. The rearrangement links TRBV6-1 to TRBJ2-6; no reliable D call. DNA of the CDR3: TGTGCCAGCAGCCCGATGATGGATGGGGCCAACGTCCTGACTTTC. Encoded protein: CASSPMMDGANVLTF.